This note documents a single T cell receptor (beta chain) sequence. What it binds is unknown. This record belongs to a study of response to subunit inactivated influenza vaccine. Via MiXCR, TCRdb re-called the RT-PCR reads, giving one row per CDR3 protein. The table lists hundreds of thousands of distinct CDR3 sequences, approximately 15% of them singletons. Germline CDR1 is MNHEY and CDR2 is SVGEGT. V shed 6 bases and J shed 0 bases, with 15 bases lying between them. The CDR3 contains 16 residues. General study points: Authors suggested that a seasonal influenza vaccination recruits few new T cells each time.

The sample was PBMCs from blood, taken roughly 12 days after vaccination. This sequence joins TRBV6-2 or TRBV6-3 and TRBJ1-5; D call uncertain. The source is a man aged 50-60 years who received an inactivated influenza vaccine. CDR3 coding DNA: TGTGCCAGCAGGGCCCTTCGGGTGGATAGCAATCAGCCCCAGCATTTT. Amino acids: CASRALRVDSNQPQHF.